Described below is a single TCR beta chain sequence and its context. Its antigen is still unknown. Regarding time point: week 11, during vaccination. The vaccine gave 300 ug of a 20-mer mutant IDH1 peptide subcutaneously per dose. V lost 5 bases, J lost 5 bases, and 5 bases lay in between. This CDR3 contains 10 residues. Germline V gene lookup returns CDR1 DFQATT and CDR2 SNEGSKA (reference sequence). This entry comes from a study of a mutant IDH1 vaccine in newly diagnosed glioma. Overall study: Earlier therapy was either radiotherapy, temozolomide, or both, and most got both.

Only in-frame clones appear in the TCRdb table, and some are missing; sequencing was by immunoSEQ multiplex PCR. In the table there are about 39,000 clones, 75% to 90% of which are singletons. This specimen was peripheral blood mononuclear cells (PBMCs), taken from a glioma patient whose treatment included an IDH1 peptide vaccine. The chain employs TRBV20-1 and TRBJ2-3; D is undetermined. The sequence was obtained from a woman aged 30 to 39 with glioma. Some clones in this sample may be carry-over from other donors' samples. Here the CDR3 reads CSAGRDTQYF. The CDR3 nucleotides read TGCAGTGCTGGCCGAGATACGCAGTATTTT.